Reported below is one T cell receptor (beta chain). Unmatched junction bases numbered 11, after V lost 10 bases and J lost 1 base. Looked up from germline, CDR1 is MDHEN and CDR2 is SYDVKM. CDR3 length: 16 residues. Original methodology: Nucleated cell number was recorded as an estimate derived from reference gene primer amplification. Clones were read by immunoSEQ multiplex PCR, and TCRdb kept only the in-frame ones, dropping some. The D gene and trimming were derived from the DNA, and the V and J assignments and clone size from that table. Of roughly 100,000 clones listed, about 90% are singletons. These data come from a study of blood T cell repertoires in COVID-19. Study as a whole: Samples came from the United States, Italy and Spain, spanning acute and convalescent COVID-19. Sources were T cells, B-cell-depleted T cells, or PBMCs; the material itself was cDNA or gDNA.

This chain links TRBV28 with TRBJ2-7, with TRBD1 matching over 12 bases. This clonotype was obtained from a woman between 50 and 59 years old in a cohort sampled during active COVID-19. What was sequenced was peripheral blood. The chain's CDR3 is CATWDRGRLGSYEQYF. The CDR3 DNA reads TGTGCCACCTGGGACAGGGGGCGGCTAGGTTCCTACGAGCAGTACTTC.